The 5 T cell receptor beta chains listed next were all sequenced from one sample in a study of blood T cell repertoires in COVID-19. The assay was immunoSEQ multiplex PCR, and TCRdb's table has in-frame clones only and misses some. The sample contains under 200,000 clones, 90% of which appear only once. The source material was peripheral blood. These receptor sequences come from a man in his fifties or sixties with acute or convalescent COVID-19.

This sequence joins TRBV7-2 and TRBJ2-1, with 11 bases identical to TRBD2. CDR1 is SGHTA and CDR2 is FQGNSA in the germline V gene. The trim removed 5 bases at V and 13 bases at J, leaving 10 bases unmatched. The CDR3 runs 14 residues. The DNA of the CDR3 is TGTGCCAGCAGCCCACGGACTAGCGGGCCTACACAGTTCTTC. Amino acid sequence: CASSPRTSGPTQFF.

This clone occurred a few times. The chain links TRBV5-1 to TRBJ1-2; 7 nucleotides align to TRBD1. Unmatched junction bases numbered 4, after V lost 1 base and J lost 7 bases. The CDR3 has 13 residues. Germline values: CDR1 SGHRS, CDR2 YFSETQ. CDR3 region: CASSLQGGSGYTF. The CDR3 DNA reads TGCGCCAGCAGCTTGCAGGGGGGCTCTGGCTACACCTTC. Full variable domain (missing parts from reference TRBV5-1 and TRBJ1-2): KAGVTQTPRYLIKTRGQQVTLSCSPISGHRSVSWYQQTPGQGLQFLFEYFSETQRNKGNFPGRFSGRQFSNSRSEMNVSTLELGDSALYLCASSLQGGSGYTFGSGTRLTVV.

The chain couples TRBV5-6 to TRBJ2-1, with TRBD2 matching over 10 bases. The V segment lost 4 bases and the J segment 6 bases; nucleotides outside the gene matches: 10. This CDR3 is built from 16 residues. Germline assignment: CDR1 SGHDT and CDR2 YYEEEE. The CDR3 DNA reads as TGTGCCAGCAGCCTAGGAGCGGGAGGGTTCGTCAATGAGCAGTTCTTC. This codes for CASSLGAGGFVNEQFF.

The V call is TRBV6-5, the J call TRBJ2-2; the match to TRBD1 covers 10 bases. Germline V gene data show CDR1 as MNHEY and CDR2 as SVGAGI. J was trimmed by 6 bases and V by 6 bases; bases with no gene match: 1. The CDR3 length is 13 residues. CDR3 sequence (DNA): TGTGCCAGCAGCGGACAGGGGGCCGGGGAGCTGTTTTTT. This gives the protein CASSGQGAGELFF.

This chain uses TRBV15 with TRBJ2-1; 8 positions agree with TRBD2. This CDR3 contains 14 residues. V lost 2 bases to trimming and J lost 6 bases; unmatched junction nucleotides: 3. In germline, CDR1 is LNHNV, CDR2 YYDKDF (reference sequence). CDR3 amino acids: CATSRRTSPNEQFF. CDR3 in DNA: TGTGCCACCAGCAGAAGGACTAGCCCCAATGAGCAGTTCTTC.